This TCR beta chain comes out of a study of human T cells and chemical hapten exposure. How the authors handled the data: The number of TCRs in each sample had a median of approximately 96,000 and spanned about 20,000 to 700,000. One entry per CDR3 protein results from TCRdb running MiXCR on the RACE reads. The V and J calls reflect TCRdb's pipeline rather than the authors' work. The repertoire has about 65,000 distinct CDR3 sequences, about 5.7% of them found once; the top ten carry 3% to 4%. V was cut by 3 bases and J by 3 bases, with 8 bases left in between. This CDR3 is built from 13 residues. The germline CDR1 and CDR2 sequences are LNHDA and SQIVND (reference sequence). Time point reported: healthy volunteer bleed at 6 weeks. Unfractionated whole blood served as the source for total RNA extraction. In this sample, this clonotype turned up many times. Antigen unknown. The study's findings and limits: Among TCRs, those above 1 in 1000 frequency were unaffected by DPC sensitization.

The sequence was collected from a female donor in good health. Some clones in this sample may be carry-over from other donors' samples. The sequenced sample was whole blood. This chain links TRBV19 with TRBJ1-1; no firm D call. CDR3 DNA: TGTGCCAGTAGTATGCGACGGGACACTGAAGCTTTCTTT. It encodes CASSMRRDTEAFF.